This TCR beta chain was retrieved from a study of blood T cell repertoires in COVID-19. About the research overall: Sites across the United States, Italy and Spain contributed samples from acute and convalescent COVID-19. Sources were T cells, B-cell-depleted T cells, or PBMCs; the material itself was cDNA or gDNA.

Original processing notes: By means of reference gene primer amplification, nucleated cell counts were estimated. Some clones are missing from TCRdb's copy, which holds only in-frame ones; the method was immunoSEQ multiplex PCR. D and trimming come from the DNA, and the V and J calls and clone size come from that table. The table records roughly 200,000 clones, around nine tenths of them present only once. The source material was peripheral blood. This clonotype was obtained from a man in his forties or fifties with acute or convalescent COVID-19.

This chain's CDR3 is CASSSSRVPHQPQHF. The CDR3 DNA reads TGTGCCAGCAGTTCGAGCAGGGTTCCACATCAGCCCCAGCATTTT. The chain uses TRBV6-5 and TRBJ1-5, with a weak D call TRBD1 (5 bases). Trimming pared 4 bases from V and 5 bases from J, leaving 15 bases between. The CDR3 consists of 15 residues. Germline values: CDR1 MNHEY, CDR2 SVGAGI.